This T cell receptor beta chain emerged from a study of graft-versus-host responses after intestinal transplantation. Sequenced by immunoSEQ multiplex PCR; TCRdb stores in-frame clones only, minus some. The sample yields around 14,000 clones, around a third seen once. There were approximately 200,000 CFSE-labeled responder cells plated together with approximately 200,000 irradiated, violet-dye-labeled stimulator cells. In its sample, this clone was seen a few times. Germline-derived CDR1 and CDR2 are LGHNA and YSLEER. Trimming left V 1 base short and J 9 bases short, with 13 bases between. The CDR3 extends over 14 amino acids.

V gene TRBV4-3 combines with J gene TRBJ2-1; D is uncertain. The source material was alloreactive CD8+ T cells from a mixed lymphocyte reaction culture, sampled before intestinal transplant. Subset here: CFSE-low proliferating T cells sorted from roughly 6-day pre-transplant mixed lymphocyte reaction (GvH or HvG direction). This receptor was taken from a human patient who received an intestinal transplant. CDR3 sequence reads: CASSQGAGHPEQFF. Here the CDR3 DNA reads TGCGCCAGCAGCCAAGGGGCAGGTCACCCTGAGCAGTTCTTC.